The 17 T cell receptor beta chains below all came from one sample that was sequenced in a study of blood T cell repertoires in COVID-19. The protocol was immunoSEQ multiplex PCR, while the TCRdb copy is restricted to in-frame clones and leaves out a portion. This table holds approximately 180,000 clones, 75% to 90% found once. Sample: peripheral blood. The receptors shown here come from a woman aged 40 to 50 with COVID-19, enrolled during active disease.

This chain joins TRBV5-1 and TRBJ1-4, with 8 bases fitting TRBD1. CDR1 SGHRS and CDR2 YFSETQ come from the germline V gene. The CDR3 is made up of 14 amino acids. With V trimmed by 4 bases and J by 8 bases, 7 bases remained unmatched. CDR3 DNA sequence: TGCGCCAGCAGCCCGGGACAGGTGGACGAAAAACTGTTTTTT. Translation: CASSPGQVDEKLFF.

The count of this clone is one. This chain connects TRBV27 to TRBJ2-5; 9 nucleotides match TRBD2. The CDR3 is made up of 17 amino acids. Germline-derived CDR1 and CDR2 are MNHEY and SMNVEV (reference sequence). After removal of 6 bases from V and 1 base from J, the junction contained 12 bases not matched to a gene. The DNA for the CDR3 is TGTGCCAGCAGACGCGGTAGCGGGGGCCACCTCCAAGAGACCCAGTACTTC. Its protein product is CASRRGSGGHLQETQYF.

The chain employs TRBV6-5 and TRBJ1-6, with D perhaps TRBD1 (5 bases). This CDR3 contains 12 residues. Germline V CDR1 and CDR2: MNHEY, SVGAGI. V was pared by 7 bases and J by 9 bases, with 10 bases between. CDR3: CASNGGGSPLHF. For the CDR3, the DNA is TGTGCCAGCAACGGGGGTGGTTCACCCCTCCACTTT.

The chain has TRBV21-1 and TRBJ2-7; the listed D gene, TRBD1, was not tested against the DNA. TRBV21-1 is flagged as a pseudogene. The CDR3 loop spans 14 amino acids. The CDR3 nucleotides read TGTGCCAGCAGCAATGGTGGACAGGAGGGCGAGCAGTACTTC. Translating gives CASSNGGQEGEQYF.

This chain links TRBV12-3 or TRBV12-4 with TRBJ1-1; no clear D gene. The CDR3 length is 11 residues. V dropped 6 bases and J dropped 4 bases, with 6 bases sitting between them. CDR3 residues: CASSLRTEAFF. CDR3 coding DNA: TGTGCCAGCAGCCTCCGCACTGAAGCTTTCTTT.

This clone showed up just a few times. The chain links TRBV7-9 to TRBJ2-2, with D possibly TRBD2 on 5 matching bases. Germline CDR1 is SEHNR and CDR2 is FQNEAQ (reference sequence). This CDR3 is built from 15 residues. Trimming shortened V by 4 bases and J by 4 bases, and 13 bases separated the two germline ends. The CDR3 DNA reads as TGTGCCAGCAGCTCGAGGCGGACTGCCACCGGGGAGCTGTTTTTT. Translating it yields CASSSRRTATGELFF.

The chain has TRBV5-1 and TRBJ2-5; TRBD2 agrees at 15 bases. The germline gives CDR1 SGHRS, CDR2 YFSETQ. V dropped 3 bases and J dropped 5; count of bases not matched to a gene: 5. The CDR3 is made up of 16 amino acids. CDR3 nucleotide sequence: TGCGCCAGCAGCTCCGGGACTAGCGGGGGGAGGGAGACCCAGTACTTC. Translation: CASSSGTSGGRETQYF. Combining the CDR3 with reference TRBV5-1 and TRBJ2-5 gives the whole variable domain KAGVTQTPRYLIKTRGQQVTLSCSPISGHRSVSWYQQTPGQGLQFLFEYFSETQRNKGNFPGRFSGRQFSNSRSEMNVSTLELGDSALYLCASSSGTSGGRETQYFGPGTRLLVL.

Here the CDR3 reads CASSQNRRLTEAFF. The CDR3 coding sequence is TGTGCCAGCAGCCAGAACAGGCGGTTGACTGAAGCTTTCTTT. This chain connects TRBV3-1 (or the pseudogene TRBV3-2) to TRBJ1-1; weak D call: TRBD1 (5 bases). The CDR3 extends over 14 amino acids. The germline CDR1 and CDR2 sequences are LGHDT and YNNKEL (reference sequence). V lost 3 bases and J lost 5, with 13 bases in between.

The rearrangement joins TRBV5-1 to TRBJ2-2; D is perhaps TRBD1 (6 bases). Trimming removed 2 bases from V and 1 base from J, with 12 bases in between. Germline CDR1 is SGHRS and CDR2 is YFSETQ. The CDR3 is 16 residues long. In nucleotides, the CDR3 is TGCGCCAGCAGCTTCGGTAGGGGGATGAACACCGGGGAGCTGTTTTTT. This gives the protein CASSFGRGMNTGELFF.

The chain combines TRBV19 with TRBJ2-2, with a possible D match to TRBD1 (6 bases). Trimming shortened V by 4 bases and J by 3 bases, and 15 bases separated the two germline ends. The CDR3 has 16 residues. Germline-derived CDR1 and CDR2 are LNHDA and SQIVND (reference sequence). The CDR3 bases are TGTGCCAGTAGTAAAGGGGGTAGGGGATACACCGGGGAGCTGTTTTTT. Residues: CASSKGGRGYTGELFF.

This sequence joins TRBV5-1 and TRBJ2-1, with TRBD1 matching over 10 bases. Germline lookup yields CDR1 SGHRS and CDR2 YFSETQ. This CDR3 region has 16 residues. V shed 4 bases and J 3 bases; nucleotides not matched to a gene: 7. CDR3 protein: CASSQGTGEFYNEQFF. The DNA for the CDR3 is TGCGCCAGCAGCCAGGGGACAGGGGAATTCTACAATGAGCAGTTCTTC.

Comments on this clone: One end of the junction varies from germline; a read error may be responsible. This chain joins TRBV11-2 and TRBJ1-1; 7 bases are shared with TRBD1. The length of the CDR3 is 14 residues. Germline-derived CDR1 and CDR2 are SGHAT and FQNNGV. CDR3 nucleotides: TGTGCCAGCAGCGTAGACAGGGCGACCACTGAAGCTTTCTTT. Residues: CASSVDRATTEAFF.

The chain recombines TRBV9 with TRBJ2-1; D remains unclear. From germline, CDR1 is SGDLS and CDR2 YYNGEE. The V end lost 3 bases, the J end lost 0 bases, and 10 bases lay between the germline ends. The CDR3 spans 15 residues. This CDR3 reads CASSESSVSYNEQFF. Here the CDR3 DNA reads TGTGCCAGCAGCGAGTCGTCAGTCTCCTACAATGAGCAGTTCTTC.

This clone occurred a few times. J is TRBJ1-1 and V is TRBV19; tentative D call: TRBD1 (6 bases). CDR3 length: 16 amino acids. Trimming pared 4 bases from V and 3 bases from J, leaving 18 bases between. In germline, CDR1 is LNHDA, CDR2 SQIVND (reference sequence). The CDR3 sequence is CASSSPFGRGDTEAFF. CDR3 sequence (DNA): TGTGCCAGTAGTAGCCCTTTTGGGAGGGGGGACACTGAAGCTTTCTTT.

This clone was found once. The chain joins TRBV10-3 to TRBJ2-7; D is perhaps TRBD1 (5 bases). Germline values: CDR1 ENHRY, CDR2 SYGVKD. This CDR3 has 13 residues. The V end was cut by 6 bases, the J end by 1 base, with 10 bases between. The CDR3 reads CAISPTVSYEQYF. The CDR3 DNA follows: TGTGCCATCAGCCCGACAGTTTCCTACGAGCAGTACTTC.

The chain carries TRBV27 and TRBJ2-7, with D maybe TRBD1 (5 bases). The germline gives CDR1 MNHEY, CDR2 SMNVEV (reference sequence). Trimming stripped 5 bases from V and 4 bases from J, with 12 bases between. The CDR3 contains 13 residues. The CDR3 here is CASSPRTSYEQYF. The CDR3 DNA reads TGTGCCAGCAGTCCCCGGACATCGTACGAGCAGTACTTC.

The genes are TRBV12-3 or TRBV12-4 and TRBJ1-2; D not resolved. Trimming pared 5 bases from V and 3 bases from J, leaving 10 bases between. This CDR3 spans 13 amino acids. The CDR3 reads CASSDGRYYGYTF. CDR3 nucleotides: TGTGCCAGCAGTGACGGGAGGTACTATGGCTACACCTTC.